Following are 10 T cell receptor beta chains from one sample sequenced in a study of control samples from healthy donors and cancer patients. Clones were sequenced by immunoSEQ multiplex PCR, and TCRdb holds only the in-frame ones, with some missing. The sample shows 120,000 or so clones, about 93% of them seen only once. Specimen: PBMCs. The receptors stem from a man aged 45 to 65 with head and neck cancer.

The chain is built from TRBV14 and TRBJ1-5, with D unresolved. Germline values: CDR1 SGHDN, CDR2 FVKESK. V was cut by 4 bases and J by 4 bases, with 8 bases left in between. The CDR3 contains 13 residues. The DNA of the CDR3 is TGTGCCAGCAGCCGGGGATTAAATCAGCCCCAGCATTTT. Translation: CASSRGLNQPQHF.

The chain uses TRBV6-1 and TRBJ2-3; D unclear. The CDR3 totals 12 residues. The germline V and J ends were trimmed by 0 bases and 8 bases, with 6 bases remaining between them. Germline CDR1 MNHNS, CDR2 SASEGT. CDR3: CASSEAVLTQYF. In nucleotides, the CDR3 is TGTGCCAGCAGTGAAGCCGTACTTACGCAGTATTTT.

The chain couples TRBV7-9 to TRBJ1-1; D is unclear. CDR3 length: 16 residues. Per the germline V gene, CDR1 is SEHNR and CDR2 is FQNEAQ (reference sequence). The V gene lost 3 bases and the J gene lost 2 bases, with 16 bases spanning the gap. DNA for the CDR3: TGTGCCAGCAGCTTCCCCCCACCGGGTCGAAACACTGAAGCTTTCTTT. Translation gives CASSFPPPGRNTEAFF.

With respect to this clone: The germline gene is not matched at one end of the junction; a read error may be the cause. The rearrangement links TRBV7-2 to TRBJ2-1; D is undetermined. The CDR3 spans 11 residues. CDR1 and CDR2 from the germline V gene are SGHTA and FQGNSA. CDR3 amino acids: CASSFNKEQFF. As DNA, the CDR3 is TGTGCCAGCAGCTTTAACAAGGAGCAGTTCTTC.

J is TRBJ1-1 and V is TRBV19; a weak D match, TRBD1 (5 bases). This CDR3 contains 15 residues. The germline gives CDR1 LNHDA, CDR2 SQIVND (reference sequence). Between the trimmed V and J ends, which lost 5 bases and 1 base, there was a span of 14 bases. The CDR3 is CASSERGLWNTEAFF. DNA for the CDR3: TGTGCCAGTAGTGAGAGGGGATTGTGGAACACTGAAGCTTTCTTT.

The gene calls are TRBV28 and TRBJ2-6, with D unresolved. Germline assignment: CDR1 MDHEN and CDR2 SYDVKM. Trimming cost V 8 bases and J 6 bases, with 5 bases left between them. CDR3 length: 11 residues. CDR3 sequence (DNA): TGTGCCAGCTTGGAGGCCAACGTCCTGACTTTC. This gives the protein CASLEANVLTF. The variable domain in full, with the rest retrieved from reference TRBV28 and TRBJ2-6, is DVKVTQSSRYLVKRTGEKVFLECVQDMDHENMFWYRQDPGLGLRLIYFSYDVKMKEKGDIPEGYSVSREKKERFSLILESASTNQTSMYLCASLEANVLTFGAGSRLTVL.

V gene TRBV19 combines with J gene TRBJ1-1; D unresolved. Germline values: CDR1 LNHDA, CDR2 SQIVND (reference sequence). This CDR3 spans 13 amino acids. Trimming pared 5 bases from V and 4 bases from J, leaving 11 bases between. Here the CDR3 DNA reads TGTGCCAGTAGTCGGGTAGGTGGCACTGAAGCTTTCTTT. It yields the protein CASSRVGGTEAFF.

This chain's CDR3 is CASSQDLAGEKLFF. Here the CDR3 DNA reads TGTGCCAGCAGCCAAGATCTTGCCGGCGAAAAACTGTTTTTT. This chain links TRBV3-1 (or the pseudogene TRBV3-2) with TRBJ1-4; D ambiguous. This CDR3 contains 14 residues. The V gene lost 0 bases and the J gene lost 8 bases, with 10 bases spanning the gap. CDR1 and CDR2 from the germline V gene are LGHDT and YNNKEL (reference sequence).

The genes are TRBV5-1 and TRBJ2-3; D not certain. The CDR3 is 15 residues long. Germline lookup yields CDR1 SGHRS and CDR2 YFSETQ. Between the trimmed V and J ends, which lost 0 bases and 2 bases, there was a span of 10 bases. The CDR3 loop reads CASSLAGFYTDTQYF. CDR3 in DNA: TGCGCCAGCAGCTTGGCGGGTTTTTACACAGATACGCAGTATTTT.

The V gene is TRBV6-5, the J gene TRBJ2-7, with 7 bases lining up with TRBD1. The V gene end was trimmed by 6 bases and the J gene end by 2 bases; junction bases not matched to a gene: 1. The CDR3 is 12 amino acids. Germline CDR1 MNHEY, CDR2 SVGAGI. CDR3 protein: CASRGQTYEQYF. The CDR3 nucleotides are TGTGCCAGCAGGGGACAGACCTACGAGCAGTACTTC.